This entry describes one T cell receptor (beta chain). The data originate from a study of T cell responses to AZD1222 COVID-19 vaccine. The trim removed 3 bases at V and 7 bases at J, leaving 8 bases unmatched. The CDR3 has 16 amino acids. Germline V gene lookup returns CDR1 KGHDR and CDR2 SFDVKD. Clones were read by immunoSEQ multiplex PCR, and TCRdb kept only the in-frame ones, dropping some. The sample lists 90,000 to 150,000 clones, 87% occurring once. The receptor was derived from an adult in good health. The sequencing used peripheral blood, collected on day 0 of AZD1222 vaccination. The chain employs TRBV24-1 and TRBJ2-2; the match to TRBD1 covers 9 bases. CDR3 DNA: TGTGCCACCAGTGATACGGACAGGGGAAGAAGCGGGGAGCTGTTTTTT. Residues: CATSDTDRGRSGELFF.